This record covers a single TCR beta chain. The antigen is undetermined. These data belong to a study of T cell responses to AZD1222 COVID-19 vaccine. Study results and caveats: Across spike, vaccine-associated CD4 TCRs were found, dominant at 160-218 and 743-854. Donor demographics were predominantly white British with a female majority; clonal diversity may be underestimated.

The table came from immunoSEQ multiplex PCR; TCRdb's copy has only in-frame clones and leaves some out. The sample yields about 150,000 clones, 80% to 95% seen once. The CDR3 consists of 15 residues. V lost 6 bases, J lost 8 bases, and 17 bases lay in between. Per the germline V gene, CDR1 is KGHSH and CDR2 is LQKENI. This sequence originates from an adult in good health. The material was peripheral blood, obtained on day 0 of AZD1222 vaccination. V gene TRBV18 combines with J gene TRBJ1-6, with a weak D call TRBD1 (6 bases). The CDR3 spells CASSTGGGPDSPLHF. The CDR3 coding sequence is TGTGCCAGCTCCACAGGAGGGGGGCCAGATTCACCCCTCCACTTT.